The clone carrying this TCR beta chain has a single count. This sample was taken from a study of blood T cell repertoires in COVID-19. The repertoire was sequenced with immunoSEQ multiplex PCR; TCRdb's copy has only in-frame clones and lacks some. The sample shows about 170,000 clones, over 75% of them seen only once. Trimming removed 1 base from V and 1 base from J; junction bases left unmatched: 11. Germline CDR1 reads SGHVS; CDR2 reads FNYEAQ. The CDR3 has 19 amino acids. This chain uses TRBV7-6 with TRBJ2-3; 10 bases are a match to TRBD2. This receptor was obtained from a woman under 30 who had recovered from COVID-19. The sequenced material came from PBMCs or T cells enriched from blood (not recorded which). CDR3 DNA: TGTGCCAGCAGCTTAGTACCCCCTGGTCTAGCGGGGGGCACAGATACGCAGTATTTT. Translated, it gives CASSLVPPGLAGGTDTQYF.